This entry is about one T cell receptor (beta chain). Antigen unknown. These data originate in a study of cytomegalovirus exposure and HLA in healthy donors. Broader study findings: More clonal expansion characterized HLA-associated TCR beta chains than equally common others in a later analysis.

This CDR3 comprises 16 residues. Per germline, CDR1 SGHNT and CDR2 YYREEE (reference sequence). The J segment lost 0 bases and the V segment lost 3 bases, leaving 5 bases of the junction unmatched. The PCR ran on 60 Vbeta and 13 Jbeta primers. TCRdb's copy holds only in-frame clones and misses some; the assay was immunoSEQ multiplex PCR. The repertoire holds 95,000 to 150,000 clones, 66% seen once, with about 1.6% in the top ten. The V call is TRBV5-4, the J call TRBJ2-7; TRBD1 matches 11 bases. The clonotype comes from a man between 18 and 35 years old in good health and CMV-seronegative. Sequenced sample: PBMCs. CDR3 DNA: TGTGCCAGCAGCTGGGGGACAGGGGGGGCCTCCTACGAGCAGTACTTC. It encodes CASSWGTGGASYEQYF. The full variable domain, completed using reference TRBV5-4 and TRBJ2-7, is ETGVTQSPTHLIKTRGQQVTLRCSSQSGHNTVSWYQQALGQGPQFIFQYYREEENGRGNFPPRFSGLQFPNYSSELNVNALELDDSALYLCASSWGTGGASYEQYFGPGTRLTVT.